This entry features one T cell receptor (beta chain) sequence. The same CDR3 also results from other DNA sequences found in this sample. CDR1 and CDR2 from the germline V gene are MRHNA and SNTAGT. The CDR3 consists of 14 residues. Trimming shortened V by 0 bases and J by 1 base, and 5 bases separated the two germline ends. Only in-frame clones appear in the TCRdb table, and some are missing; sequencing was by immunoSEQ multiplex PCR. The sample consists of almost 65,000 clones, approximately 86% of them appearing once. The sample originates from a study of technical replicates of blood from a handful of donors.

V gene TRBV6-4 combines with J gene TRBJ2-3, with no clear D. The TCR comes from a human donor in good health. Some clones in this sample may be carry-over from other donors' samples. Sequenced sample: PBMCs. CDR3 amino acids: CASSDSQGTDTQYF. DNA for the CDR3: TGTGCCAGCAGTGACTCGCAGGGCACAGATACGCAGTATTTT.